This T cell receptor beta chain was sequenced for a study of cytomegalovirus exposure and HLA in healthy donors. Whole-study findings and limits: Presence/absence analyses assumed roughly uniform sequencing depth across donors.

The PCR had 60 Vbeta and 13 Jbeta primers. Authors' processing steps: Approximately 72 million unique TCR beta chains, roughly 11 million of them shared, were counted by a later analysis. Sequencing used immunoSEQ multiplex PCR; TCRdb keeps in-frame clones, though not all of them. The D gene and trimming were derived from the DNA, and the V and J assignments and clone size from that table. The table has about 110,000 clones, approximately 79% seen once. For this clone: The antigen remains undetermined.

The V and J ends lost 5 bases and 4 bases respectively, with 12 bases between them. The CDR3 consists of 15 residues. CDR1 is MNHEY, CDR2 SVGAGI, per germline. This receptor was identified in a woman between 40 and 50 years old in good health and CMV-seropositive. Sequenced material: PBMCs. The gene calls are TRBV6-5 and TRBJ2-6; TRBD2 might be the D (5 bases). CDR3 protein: CASSRPGFGANVLTF. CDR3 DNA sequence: TGTGCCAGCAGTCGGCCGGGGTTCGGGGCCAACGTCCTGACTTTC.